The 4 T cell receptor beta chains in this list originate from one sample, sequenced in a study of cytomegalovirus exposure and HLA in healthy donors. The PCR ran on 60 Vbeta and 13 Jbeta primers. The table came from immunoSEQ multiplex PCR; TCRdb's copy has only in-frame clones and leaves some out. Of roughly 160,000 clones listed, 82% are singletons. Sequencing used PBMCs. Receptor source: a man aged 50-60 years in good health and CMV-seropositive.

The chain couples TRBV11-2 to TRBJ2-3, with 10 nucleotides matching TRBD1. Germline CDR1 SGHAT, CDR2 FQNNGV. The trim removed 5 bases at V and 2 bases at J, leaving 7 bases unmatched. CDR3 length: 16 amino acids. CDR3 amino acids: CASSPWTGGFTDTQYF. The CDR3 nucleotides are TGTGCCAGCAGCCCCTGGACAGGGGGATTCACAGATACGCAGTATTTT.

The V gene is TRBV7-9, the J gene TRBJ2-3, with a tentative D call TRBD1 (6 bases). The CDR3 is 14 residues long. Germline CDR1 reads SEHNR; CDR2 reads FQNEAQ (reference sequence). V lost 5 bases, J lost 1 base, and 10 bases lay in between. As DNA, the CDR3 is TGTGCCAGCAGCCTACAGGGTGGCACAGATACGCAGTATTTT. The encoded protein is CASSLQGGTDTQYF.

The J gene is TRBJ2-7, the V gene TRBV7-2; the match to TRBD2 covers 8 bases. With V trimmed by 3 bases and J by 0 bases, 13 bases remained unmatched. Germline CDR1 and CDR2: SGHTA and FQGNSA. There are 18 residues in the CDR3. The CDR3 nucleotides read TGTGCCAGCAGCTTGGGGTCTCTAGCGGGCCTCAGCTCCTACGAGCAGTACTTC. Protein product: CASSLGSLAGLSSYEQYF.

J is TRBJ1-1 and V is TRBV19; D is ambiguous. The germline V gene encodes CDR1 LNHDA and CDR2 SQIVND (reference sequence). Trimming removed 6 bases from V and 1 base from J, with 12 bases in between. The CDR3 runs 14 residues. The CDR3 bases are TGTGCCAGTAGCCTCCGAGGGCGGAACACTGAAGCTTTCTTT. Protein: CASSLRGRNTEAFF.